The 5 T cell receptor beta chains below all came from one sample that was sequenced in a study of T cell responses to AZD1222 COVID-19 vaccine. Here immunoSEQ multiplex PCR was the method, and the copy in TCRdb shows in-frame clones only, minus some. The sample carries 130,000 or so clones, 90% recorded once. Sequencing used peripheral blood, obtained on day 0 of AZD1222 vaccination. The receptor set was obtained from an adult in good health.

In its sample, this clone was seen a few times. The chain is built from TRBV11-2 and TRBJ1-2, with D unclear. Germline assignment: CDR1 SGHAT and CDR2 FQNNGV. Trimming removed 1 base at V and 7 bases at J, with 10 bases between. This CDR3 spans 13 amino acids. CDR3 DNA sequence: TGTGCCAGCAGCTTAGTAAGGGTCGGTGGCTACACCTTC. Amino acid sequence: CASSLVRVGGYTF. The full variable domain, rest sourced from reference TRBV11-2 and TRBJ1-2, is EAGVAQSPRYKIIEKRQSVAFWCNPISGHATLYWYQQILGQGPKLLIQFQNNGVVDDSQLPKDRFSAERLKGVDSTLKIQPAKLEDSAVYLCASSLVRVGGYTFGSGTRLTVV.

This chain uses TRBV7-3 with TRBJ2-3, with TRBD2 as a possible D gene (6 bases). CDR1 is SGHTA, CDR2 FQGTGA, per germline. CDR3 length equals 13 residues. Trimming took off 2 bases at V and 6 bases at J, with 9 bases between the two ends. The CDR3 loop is CASSLLGGDTQYF. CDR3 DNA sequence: TGTGCCAGCAGCTTACTGGGGGGTGATACGCAGTATTTT.

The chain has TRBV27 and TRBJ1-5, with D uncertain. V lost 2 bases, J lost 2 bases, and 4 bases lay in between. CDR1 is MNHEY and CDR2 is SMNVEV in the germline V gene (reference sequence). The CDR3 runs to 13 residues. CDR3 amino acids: CASSLHGNQPQHF. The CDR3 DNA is TGTGCCAGCAGTTTACATGGCAATCAGCCCCAGCATTTT.

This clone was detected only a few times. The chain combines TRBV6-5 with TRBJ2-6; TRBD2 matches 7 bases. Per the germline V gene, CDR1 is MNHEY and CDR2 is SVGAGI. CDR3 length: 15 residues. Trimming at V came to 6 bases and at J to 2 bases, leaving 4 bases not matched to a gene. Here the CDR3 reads CASRGGMAGANVLTF. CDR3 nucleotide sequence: TGTGCCAGCAGGGGGGGGATGGCTGGGGCCAACGTCCTGACTTTC.

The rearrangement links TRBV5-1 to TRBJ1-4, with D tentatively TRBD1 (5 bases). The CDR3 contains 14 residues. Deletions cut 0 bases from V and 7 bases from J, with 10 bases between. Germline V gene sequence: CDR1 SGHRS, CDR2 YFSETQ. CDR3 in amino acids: CASSLVGGGEKLFF. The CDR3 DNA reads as TGCGCCAGCAGCTTGGTGGGGGGTGGTGAAAAACTGTTTTTT.